Shown below are 4 T cell receptor beta chains from a single sample sequenced in a study of control samples from healthy donors and cancer patients (TCRdb year 2020). Preparation of the library involved the immunoSEQ multiplex PCR assay. Entries here come from immuneACCESS through TCRdb and include only in-frame sequences with V and J called. Some clones fail to appear in such tables; in the studies checked, an unresolved V gene covers under half of the shortfall, and the cause of the remainder is unknown. The sample table records 98,000 or so clones; approximately 80% of these occur just once. Jointly, the top ten make up roughly a tenth of the sample. Sequencing was done on a sample of blood. These receptors all stem from a woman aged 25-40 years in good health.

The rearrangement uses TRBV7-9 and TRBJ1-4; 10 bases agree with TRBD1. V was pared by 7 bases and J by 6 bases, with 5 bases of the junction left unmatched. Germline V gene sequence: CDR1 SEHNR, CDR2 FQNEAQ (reference sequence). The CDR3 has 14 residues. The CDR3 is CASIAGQGYEKLFF. The CDR3 DNA sequence: TGTGCCAGCATCGCGGGACAGGGGTATGAAAAACTGTTTTTT.

The genes are TRBV11-2 and TRBJ2-1, with D uncertain. This CDR3 has 12 amino acids. Trimming took off 1 base at V and 7 bases at J, with 5 bases between the two ends. The germline V gene has CDR1 SGHAT and CDR2 FQNNGV. The CDR3 sequence is CASSLARNEQFF. The CDR3 nucleotides are TGTGCCAGCAGCTTAGCTCGAAATGAGCAGTTCTTC.

The rearrangement links TRBV11-3 to TRBJ1-1; possible D gene TRBD1, 5 bases. Trimming shortened V by 4 bases and J by 7 bases, and 10 bases separated the two germline ends. The CDR3 totals 12 residues. The V gene's germline CDR1 is SGHNT and CDR2 YENEEA. CDR3 residues: CASSWGRSEAFF. CDR3 nucleotides: TGTGCCAGCAGCTGGGGGAGGAGTGAAGCTTTCTTT.

Regarding this clone: Additional DNA sequences in this sample encode the identical CDR3. V and J are TRBV6-1 and TRBJ1-5; TRBD1 might be the D (6 bases). CDR3 size: 16 residues. The germline gives CDR1 MNHNS, CDR2 SASEGT. The V gene lost 1 base and the J gene lost 0 bases, with 10 bases spanning the gap. The CDR3 here is CASSEGGGGSNQPQHF. Written as DNA, the CDR3 is TGTGCCAGCAGTGAAGGCGGGGGCGGTAGCAATCAGCCCCAGCATTTT.